The 2 T cell receptor beta chains in this list originate from one sample, sequenced in a study of T cells in Graves' hyperthyroidism and ophthalmopathy. Researchers amplified the TCR beta CDR3 regions from RNA transcripts. An initial round of RT-PCR targeting the TCR CDR3 relied on the HTBI primer set. Via MiXCR, TCRdb re-called the multiplex PCR reads, giving one row per CDR3 protein. The repertoire holds 500,000 or so distinct CDR3 sequences, with about a sixth as singletons. What was sequenced was blood. The receptors derive from a woman aged 18-29 years with Graves' ophthalmopathy.

This clonotype was observed at least ten times. This chain uses TRBV27 with TRBJ2-1, with 10 positions matching TRBD1. The CDR3 extends over 16 amino acids. Germline V lookup: CDR1 MNHEY, CDR2 SMNVEV (reference sequence). Trimming cost V 5 bases and J 2 bases; bases outside gene matches: 6. DNA of the CDR3: TGTGCCAGCAGTCGAAGAGGACAGGGGGCCTACAATGAGCAGTTCTTC. Translating gives CASSRRGQGAYNEQFF.

This rearrangement joins TRBV5-4 to TRBJ2-5, with unresolved D. This CDR3 has 14 amino acids. The germline gives CDR1 SGHNT, CDR2 YYREEE (reference sequence). Deletions cut 4 bases from V and 1 base from J, with 11 bases between. The CDR3 protein is CASSGTRLQETQYF. The CDR3 DNA reads as TGTGCCAGCAGCGGCACGAGGCTCCAAGAGACCCAGTACTTC. The whole variable domain, filled in from reference TRBV5-4 and TRBJ2-5, reads ETGVTQSPTHLIKTRGQQVTLRCSSQSGHNTVSWYQQALGQGPQFIFQYYREEENGRGNFPPRFSGLQFPNYSSELNVNALELDDSALYLCASSGTRLQETQYFGPGTRLLVL.